The T cell receptor (beta chain) described here comes from a study of shared T cell receptors in the human thymus. Between the trimmed V and J ends, which lost 0 bases and 5 bases, there was a span of 13 bases. Germline-derived CDR1 and CDR2 are ENHRY and SYGVKD. The CDR3 is 15 residues long. Profiled with immunoSEQ multiplex PCR; TCRdb holds only in-frame clones, not every one. The sample yields hundreds of thousands of clones, 87% seen once. A further study also used this sample, focusing on human thymus T cells. That study adds: The study used thymus tissue resected during corrective heart surgery.

Sequences were obtained from thymocytes. The V gene is TRBV10-3, the J gene TRBJ2-5; tentative D call: TRBD1 (5 bases). This receptor was obtained from a boy in the first two years of life with a congenital heart defect. The CDR3 loop reads CAISESSRVPETQYF. The CDR3 DNA reads as TGTGCCATCAGTGAGTCATCCAGGGTTCCGGAGACCCAGTACTTC.